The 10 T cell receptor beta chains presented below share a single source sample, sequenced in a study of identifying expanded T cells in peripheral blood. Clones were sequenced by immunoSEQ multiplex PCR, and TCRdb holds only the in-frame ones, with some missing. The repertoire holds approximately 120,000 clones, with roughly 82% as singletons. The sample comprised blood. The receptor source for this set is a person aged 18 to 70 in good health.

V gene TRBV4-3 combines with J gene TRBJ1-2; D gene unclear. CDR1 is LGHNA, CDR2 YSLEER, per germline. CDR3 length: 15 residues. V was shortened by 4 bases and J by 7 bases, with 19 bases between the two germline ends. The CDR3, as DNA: TGCGCCAGCAGCCCTAGTCAGAGGGTTTTTTCTGGCTACACCTTC. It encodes CASSPSQRVFSGYTF.

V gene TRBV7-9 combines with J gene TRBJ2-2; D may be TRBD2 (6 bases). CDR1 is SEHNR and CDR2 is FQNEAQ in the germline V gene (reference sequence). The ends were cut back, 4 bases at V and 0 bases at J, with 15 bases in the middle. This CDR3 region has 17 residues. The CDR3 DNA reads TGTGCCAGCAGCTCCCCAAGGGGAGGAGCGAACACCGGGGAGCTGTTTTTT. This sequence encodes CASSSPRGGANTGELFF.

The CDR3 bases are TGTGCCAGCTCACCACCGGTCGGGGATTCAGATACGCAGTATTTT. This codes for CASSPPVGDSDTQYF. The chain couples TRBV18 to TRBJ2-3, with a tentative D call TRBD2 (5 bases). The CDR3 extends over 15 amino acids. Germline CDR1 is KGHSH and CDR2 is LQKENI. V was cut by 0 bases and J by 4 bases, with 11 bases left in between.

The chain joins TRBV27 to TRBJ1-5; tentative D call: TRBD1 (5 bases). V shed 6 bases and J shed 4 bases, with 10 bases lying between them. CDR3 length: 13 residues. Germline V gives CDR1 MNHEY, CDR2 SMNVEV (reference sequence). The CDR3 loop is CASRMTANQPQHF. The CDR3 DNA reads TGTGCCAGCAGAATGACAGCTAATCAGCCCCAGCATTTT.

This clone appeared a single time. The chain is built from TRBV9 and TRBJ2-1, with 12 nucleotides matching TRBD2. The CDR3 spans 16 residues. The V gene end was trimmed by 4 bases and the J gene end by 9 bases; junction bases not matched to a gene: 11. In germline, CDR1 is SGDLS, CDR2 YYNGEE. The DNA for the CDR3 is TGTGCCAGCAGCCCCGGGACTAGCGGGTTCCTTGGTGAGCAGTTCTTC. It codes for CASSPGTSGFLGEQFF.

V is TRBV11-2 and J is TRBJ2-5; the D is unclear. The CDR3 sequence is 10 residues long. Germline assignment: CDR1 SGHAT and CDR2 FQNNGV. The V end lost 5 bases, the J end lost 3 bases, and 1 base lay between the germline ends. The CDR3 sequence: CASSEETQYF. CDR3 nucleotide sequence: TGTGCCAGCAGCGAAGAGACCCAGTACTTC.

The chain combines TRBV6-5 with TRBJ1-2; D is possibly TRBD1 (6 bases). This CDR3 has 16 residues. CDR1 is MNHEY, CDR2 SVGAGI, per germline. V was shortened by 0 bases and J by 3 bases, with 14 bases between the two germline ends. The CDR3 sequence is CASSYSKTGQHYGYTF. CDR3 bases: TGTGCCAGCAGTTACTCGAAGACTGGACAGCACTATGGCTACACCTTC.

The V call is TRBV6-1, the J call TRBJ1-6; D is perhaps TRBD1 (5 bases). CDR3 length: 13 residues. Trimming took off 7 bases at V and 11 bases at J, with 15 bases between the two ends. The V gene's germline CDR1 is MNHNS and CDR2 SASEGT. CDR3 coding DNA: TGTGCCAGCAAAATAAGGCCAGGGACACCCCTCCACTTT. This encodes CASKIRPGTPLHF.

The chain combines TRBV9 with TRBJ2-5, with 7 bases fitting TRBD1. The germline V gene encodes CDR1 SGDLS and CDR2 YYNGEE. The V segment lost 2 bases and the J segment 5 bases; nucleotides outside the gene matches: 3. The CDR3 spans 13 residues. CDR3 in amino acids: CASSVDREETQYF. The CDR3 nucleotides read TGTGCCAGCAGCGTCGACAGGGAGGAGACCCAGTACTTC.

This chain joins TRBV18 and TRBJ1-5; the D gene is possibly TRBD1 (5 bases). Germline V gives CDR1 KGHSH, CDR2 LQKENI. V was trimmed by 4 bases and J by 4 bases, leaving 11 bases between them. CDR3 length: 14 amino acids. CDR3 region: CASSRGESNQPQHF. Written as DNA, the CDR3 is TGTGCCAGCTCACGAGGGGAAAGTAATCAGCCCCAGCATTTT.